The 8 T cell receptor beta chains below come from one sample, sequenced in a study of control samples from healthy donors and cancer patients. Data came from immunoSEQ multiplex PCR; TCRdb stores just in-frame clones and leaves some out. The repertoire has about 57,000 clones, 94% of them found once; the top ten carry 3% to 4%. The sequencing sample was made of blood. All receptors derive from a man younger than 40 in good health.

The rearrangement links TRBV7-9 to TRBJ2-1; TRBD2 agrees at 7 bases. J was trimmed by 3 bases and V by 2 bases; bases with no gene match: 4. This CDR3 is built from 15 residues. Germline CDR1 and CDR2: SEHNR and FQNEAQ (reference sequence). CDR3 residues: CASSLPSGVYNEQFF. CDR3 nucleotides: TGTGCCAGCAGCTTACCTAGCGGAGTCTACAATGAGCAGTTCTTC.

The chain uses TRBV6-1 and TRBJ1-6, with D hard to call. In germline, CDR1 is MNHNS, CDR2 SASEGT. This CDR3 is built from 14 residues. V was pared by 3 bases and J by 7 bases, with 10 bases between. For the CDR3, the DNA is TGTGCCAGCAGTGATAGGGTGAGGAATTCACCCCTCCACTTT. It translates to CASSDRVRNSPLHF.

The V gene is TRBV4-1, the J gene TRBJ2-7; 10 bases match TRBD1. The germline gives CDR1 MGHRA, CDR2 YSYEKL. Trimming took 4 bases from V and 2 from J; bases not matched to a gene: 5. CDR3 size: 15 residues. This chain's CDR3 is CASSPSGTGAYEQYF. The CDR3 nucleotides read TGCGCCAGCAGCCCTTCAGGGACAGGGGCCTACGAGCAGTACTTC.

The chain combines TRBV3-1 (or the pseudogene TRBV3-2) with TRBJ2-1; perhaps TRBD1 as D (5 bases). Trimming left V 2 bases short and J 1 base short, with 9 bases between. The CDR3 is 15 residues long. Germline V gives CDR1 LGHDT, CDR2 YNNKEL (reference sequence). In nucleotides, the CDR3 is TGTGCCAGCAGCCAACAGTGGACATCCTACAATGAGCAGTTCTTC. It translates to CASSQQWTSYNEQFF.

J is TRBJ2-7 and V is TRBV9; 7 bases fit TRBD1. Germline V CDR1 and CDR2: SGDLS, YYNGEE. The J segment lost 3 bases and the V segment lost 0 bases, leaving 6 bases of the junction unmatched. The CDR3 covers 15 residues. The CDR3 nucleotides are TGTGCCAGCAGCGTAGCAGTAGGGGGCGTCTACGAGCAGTACTTC. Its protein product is CASSVAVGGVYEQYF.

The CDR3 region has the DNA TGTGCCAGCAGCTTGGGGCAGGGAAGAGGAAGTCAGCCCCAGCATTTT. Its translation: CASSLGQGRGSQPQHF. This rearrangement joins TRBV7-2 to TRBJ1-5, with a possible D match to TRBD1 (5 bases). V was pared by 3 bases and J by 6 bases, with 18 bases between. CDR1 SGHTA and CDR2 FQGNSA come from the germline V gene. This CDR3 comprises 16 residues.

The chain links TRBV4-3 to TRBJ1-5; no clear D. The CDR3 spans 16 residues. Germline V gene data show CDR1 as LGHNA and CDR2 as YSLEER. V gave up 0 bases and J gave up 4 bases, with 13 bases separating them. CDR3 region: CASSQDWRGGNQPQHF. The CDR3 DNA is TGCGCCAGCAGCCAAGATTGGCGGGGAGGGAATCAGCCCCAGCATTTT.

CDR3 residues: CASSLDNGYTF. The CDR3 DNA reads as TGTGCCAGCAGCTTGGACAATGGCTACACCTTC. This sequence joins TRBV5-6 and TRBJ1-2; no clear D gene. Germline values: CDR1 SGHDT, CDR2 YYEEEE. Trimming took off 0 bases at V and 6 bases at J, with 3 bases between the two ends. The CDR3 has 11 amino acids.